This TCR beta chain was captured by sequencing in a study of blood T cell repertoires in COVID-19. Study information: From the United States, Italy and Spain came samples of acute and convalescent COVID-19.

The CDR3 loop spans 14 amino acids. V was clipped by 3 bases and J by 5 bases, with 11 bases between them. The germline CDR1 and CDR2 sequences are MNHNS and SASEGT. Followed longitudinally, the Seattle patients had been enrolled during active infection. As handled by the study authors: Amplifying reference gene primers gave estimates of nucleated cell counts. Libraries were prepared by immunoSEQ multiplex PCR; TCRdb keeps only in-frame clonotypes and omits some of them. The DNA was the basis for D and trimming; V, J and clone size are from that table. The sample lists about half a million clones; nearly 90% were seen once.

This chain connects TRBV6-1 to TRBJ2-4; D call uncertain. The sample taken for sequencing was peripheral blood. The receptor's source is a man younger than 35 with COVID-19, enrolled during active disease. CDR3 in DNA: TGTGCCAGCAGTGACCTGGGCAAGGAAAACATTCAGTACTTC. Translating gives CASSDLGKENIQYF.